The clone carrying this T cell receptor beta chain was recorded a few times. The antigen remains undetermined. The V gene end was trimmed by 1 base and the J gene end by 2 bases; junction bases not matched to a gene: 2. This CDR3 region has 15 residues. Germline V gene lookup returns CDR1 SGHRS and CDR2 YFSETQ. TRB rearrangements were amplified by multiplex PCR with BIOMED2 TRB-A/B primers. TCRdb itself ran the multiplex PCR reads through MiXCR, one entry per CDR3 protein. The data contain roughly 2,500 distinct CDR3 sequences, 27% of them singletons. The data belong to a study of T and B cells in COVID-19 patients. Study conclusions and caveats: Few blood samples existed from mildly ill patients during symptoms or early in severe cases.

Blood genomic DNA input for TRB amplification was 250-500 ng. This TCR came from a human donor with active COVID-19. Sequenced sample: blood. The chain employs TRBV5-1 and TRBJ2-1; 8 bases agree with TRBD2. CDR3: CASSLTAGAYNEQFF. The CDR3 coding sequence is TGCGCCAGCAGCTTGACAGCGGGGGCCTACAATGAGCAGTTCTTC.